The 20 T cell receptor beta chains below come from one sample, sequenced in a study of shared clonotypes between healthy human individuals. The table came from immunoSEQ multiplex PCR; TCRdb's copy has only in-frame clones and leaves some out. The repertoire consists of about 1.1 million clones, with 75% to 85% occurring once and the leading ten covering roughly 0.56%. Sequenced: memory CD4+ T cells from PBMCs. Subset specified: CD45RA-negative fraction. The receptors stem from a young man in good health. Some clones in this sample may be carry-over from other donors' samples.

The V gene is TRBV11-2, the J gene TRBJ2-1; tentatively, D is TRBD2 (7 bases). Deletions cut 5 bases from V and 6 bases from J, with 17 bases between. The germline V gene has CDR1 SGHAT and CDR2 FQNNGV. The CDR3 consists of 15 residues. CDR3 protein: CASSQGPGLSNEQFF. The CDR3 DNA is TGTGCCAGCAGCCAGGGGCCGGGACTATCCAATGAGCAGTTCTTC.

The V gene is TRBV7-9, the J gene TRBJ2-5; D ambiguous. Trimming removed 2 bases at V and 5 bases at J, with 15 bases between. Germline CDR1 is SEHNR and CDR2 is FQNEAQ (reference sequence). CDR3 size: 15 residues. In nucleotides, the CDR3 is TGTGCCAGCAGCTTAAGGGCAAGGGTGTGGGAGACCCAGTACTTC. As protein: CASSLRARVWETQYF.

J is TRBJ1-1 and V is TRBV6-5; TRBD1 aligns across 7 bases. Germline CDR1 MNHEY, CDR2 SVGAGI. The CDR3 sequence is 15 residues long. V was clipped by 6 bases and J by 1 base; unmatched bases: 8. In nucleotides, the CDR3 is TGTGCCAGCAGCGTCGGGACAGCTAAGAACACTGAAGCTTTCTTT. Translating gives CASSVGTAKNTEAFF.

V and J are TRBV9 and TRBJ2-5; 9 nucleotides match TRBD1. Germline CDR1 is SGDLS and CDR2 is YYNGEE. The CDR3 has 15 amino acids. The junction had 4 bases not matched to a gene; V was cut back by 0 bases and J by 4 bases. CDR3 nucleotide sequence: TGTGCCAGCAGCGTAGATGGGACAGGGAGAGAGACCCAGTACTTC. The encoded protein is CASSVDGTGRETQYF. The full variable domain, in which reference TRBV9 and TRBJ2-5 provide the parts outside the CDR3, is DSGVTQTPKHLITATGQRVTLRCSPRSGDLSVYWYQQSLDQGLQFLIQYYNGEERAKGNILERFSAQQFPDLHSELNLSSLELGDSALYFCASSVDGTGRETQYFGPGTRLLVL.

This clone was detected a few times. This chain links TRBV9 with TRBJ2-5; 8 positions match TRBD2. The length of the CDR3 is 17 residues. CDR1 is SGDLS and CDR2 is YYNGEE in the germline V gene. V shed 2 bases and J 0 bases; nucleotides not matched to a gene: 9. The CDR3 reads CASSVSIAGNNQETQYF. CDR3 sequence (DNA): TGTGCCAGCAGCGTGAGCATAGCGGGAAATAACCAAGAGACCCAGTACTTC.

V usage is TRBV10-1 and J usage is TRBJ2-1, with D maybe TRBD2 (6 bases). The V gene lost 4 bases and the J gene lost 4 bases, with 8 bases spanning the gap. There are 13 residues in the CDR3. Germline V gene data show CDR1 as WNHNN and CDR2 as SYGVQD (reference sequence). The CDR3 coding sequence is TGCGCCAGCAGTGTCGCGGGGTACAATGAGCAGTTCTTC. Amino acid sequence: CASSVAGYNEQFF.

This chain connects TRBV4-3 to TRBJ2-2, with a weak D call TRBD2 (6 bases). CDR3 length: 15 amino acids. Germline V gives CDR1 LGHNA, CDR2 YSLEER. The V end lost 4 bases, the J end lost 2 bases, and 11 bases lay between the germline ends. This CDR3 is CASSRGGTNTGELFF. The DNA of the CDR3 is TGCGCCAGCAGCCGCGGCGGGACTAACACCGGGGAGCTGTTTTTT.

V usage is TRBV28 and J usage is TRBJ1-1; no firm D call. The CDR3 runs to 15 residues. Germline CDR1 reads MDHEN; CDR2 reads SYDVKM. Trimming removed 6 bases at V and 5 bases at J, with 19 bases between. CDR3 residues: CASSSAGVSYTEAFF. In DNA, the CDR3 is TGTGCCAGCAGCAGCGCCGGGGTCTCGTATACTGAAGCTTTCTTT.

The chain links TRBV5-1 to TRBJ2-3, with unresolved D. Trimming cost V 2 bases and J 2 bases, with 9 bases left between them. In germline, CDR1 is SGHRS, CDR2 YFSETQ. The CDR3 is made up of 14 amino acids. The DNA of the CDR3 is TGCGCCAGCAGCTTCGGCAGGCCCACAGATACGCAGTATTTT. Amino acids: CASSFGRPTDTQYF.

This clone was seen once. The chain joins TRBV6-5 to TRBJ1-4, with 9 bases matching TRBD1. Germline trimming cut 4 bases from V and 6 bases from J; bases unmatched to any gene: 3. The CDR3 length is 14 residues. Germline-derived CDR1 and CDR2 are MNHEY and SVGAGI. For the CDR3, the DNA is TGTGCCAGCAGTTCCCGGGACAGGGATGAAAAACTGTTTTTT. It encodes CASSSRDRDEKLFF.

The chain carries TRBV4-1 and TRBJ2-7, with 7 bases matching TRBD2. V shed 0 bases, J shed 6 bases, and the junction held 14 bases outside the gene matches. Germline loops: CDR1 MGHRA, CDR2 YSYEKL. This CDR3 has 17 residues. CDR3 coding DNA: TGCGCCAGCAGCCAAGACACGGGGAGCGGGAATCGTCGCGAGCAGTACTTC. This sequence encodes CASSQDTGSGNRREQYF.

The J gene is TRBJ2-5, the V gene TRBV18; TRBD1 matches 10 bases. Germline trimming cut 0 bases from V and 1 base from J; bases unmatched to any gene: 5. CDR3 size: 17 residues. Germline CDR1 reads KGHSH; CDR2 reads LQKENI. CDR3 nucleotide sequence: TGTGCCAGCTCACCACCCGGGGGACAGGGGTTCCAAGAGACCCAGTACTTC. This translates into CASSPPGGQGFQETQYF. The whole variable domain, filled in from reference TRBV18 and TRBJ2-5, reads NAGVMQNPRHLVRRRGQEARLRCSPMKGHSHVYWYRQLPEEGLKFMVYLQKENIIDESGMPKERFSAEFPKEGPSILRIQQVVRGDSAAYFCASSPPGGQGFQETQYFGPGTRLLVL.

This chain connects TRBV27 to TRBJ1-5; possibly TRBD1 for D (6 bases). This CDR3 is built from 17 residues. Germline loops: CDR1 MNHEY, CDR2 SMNVEV (reference sequence). The ends were cut back, 5 bases at V and 1 base at J, with 18 bases in the middle. This CDR3 is CASSTRGGGRSNQPQHF. The CDR3 bases are TGTGCCAGCAGTACCAGGGGTGGGGGTAGGAGCAATCAGCCCCAGCATTTT.

Concerning this clone: The identical CDR3 is also encoded by other nucleotide sequences in the sample. The V call is TRBV2, the J call TRBJ1-3; D gene ambiguous. This CDR3 has 11 amino acids. Germline V gives CDR1 SNHLY, CDR2 FYNNEI. The V and J ends lost 9 bases and 7 bases respectively, with 10 bases between them. CDR3 sequence: CASAPGNTIYF. The CDR3, as DNA: TGTGCCAGTGCCCCGGGGAACACCATATATTTT.

V gene TRBV16 combines with J gene TRBJ2-2, with 11 bases aligning to TRBD1. The V gene end was trimmed by 4 bases and the J gene end by 0 bases; junction bases not matched to a gene: 4. Germline V gene data show CDR1 as KGHSY and CDR2 as FQNENV. The CDR3 contains 17 residues. This CDR3 is CASSRRGQGANTGELFF. The DNA of the CDR3 is TGTGCCAGCAGCCGGAGGGGACAGGGGGCGAACACCGGGGAGCTGTTTTTT.

V and J are TRBV5-8 and TRBJ2-5, with a tentative D call TRBD2 (6 bases). The germline V gene encodes CDR1 SGHTS and CDR2 YDEGEE. The CDR3 covers 17 residues. V dropped 3 bases and J dropped 1 base, with 19 bases sitting between them. CDR3 residues: CASSSSYGRGGQETQYF. CDR3 in DNA: TGTGCCAGCAGCTCGTCCTACGGACGGGGAGGCCAAGAGACCCAGTACTTC.

This clone has a handful of counts. This specimen includes other DNA sequences encoding the same CDR3. The chain carries TRBV5-1 and TRBJ1-5, with 7 bases matching TRBD1. The CDR3 is 14 residues long. Germline V gene sequence: CDR1 SGHRS, CDR2 YFSETQ. J gave up 2 bases and V 4 bases, and 3 bases lay outside the gene matches. CDR3 nucleotides: TGCGCCAGCAGCCCCGGGACAGGCAATCAGCCCCAGCATTTT. Protein: CASSPGTGNQPQHF.

This clone was counted ten times or more. The rearrangement links TRBV27 to TRBJ2-7; 8 nucleotides agree with TRBD1. V shed 6 bases and J 0 bases; nucleotides not matched to a gene: 13. CDR3 length: 17 amino acids. Germline lookup yields CDR1 MNHEY and CDR2 SMNVEV (reference sequence). CDR3 in amino acids: CASSRWAGTGSSYEQYF. CDR3 DNA sequence: TGTGCCAGCAGCCGATGGGCCGGGACAGGCAGCTCCTACGAGCAGTACTTC.

The chain uses TRBV21-1 and TRBJ1-5. TRBV21-1 counts as a pseudogene. This CDR3 is built from 18 residues. The DNA for the CDR3 is TGTGCCAGCAGCGAACCCACGAGGATGGGGAGTAGCAATCAGCCCCAGCATTTT. It codes for CASSEPTRMGSSNQPQHF.

In DNA form, the CDR3 reads TGTGCCAGCAGCCCCTTTGTGGGGGTGAACCAGCCCCAGCATTTT. It is translated as CASSPFVGVNQPQHF. This rearrangement joins TRBV7-2 to TRBJ1-5; weak D call: TRBD1 (5 bases). This CDR3 contains 15 residues. Germline lookup yields CDR1 SGHTA and CDR2 FQGNSA. Trimming removed 5 bases from V and 7 bases from J, with 18 bases in between.